The 2 T cell receptor beta chains in this list originate from one sample, sequenced in a study of T cell changes during pregnancy in multiple sclerosis. The protocol was immunoSEQ multiplex PCR, while the TCRdb copy is restricted to in-frame clones and leaves out a portion. The sample shows about 96,000 clones, around 92% of them seen only once. This specimen was peripheral blood, taken in the first trimester of pregnancy. The receptor source for this set is a female donor with multiple sclerosis, enrolled in a pregnancy study.

J is TRBJ2-2 and V is TRBV7-2; TRBD2 matches 13 bases. The CDR3 extends over 16 amino acids. The V gene end was trimmed by 5 bases and the J gene end by 4 bases; junction bases not matched to a gene: 4. CDR1 and CDR2 (germline): SGHTA, FQGNSA. In DNA, the CDR3 is TGTGCCAGCAGCGCCGGACTAGCGGGAGTCACCGGGGAGCTGTTTTTT. Amino acids: CASSAGLAGVTGELFF.

The chain is built from TRBV6-1 and TRBJ2-5; possibly TRBD1 for D (6 bases). CDR1 and CDR2 (germline): MNHNS, SASEGT. V dropped 6 bases and J dropped 2 bases, with 16 bases sitting between them. This CDR3 is 15 amino acids long. The DNA of the CDR3 is TGTGCCAGCAGCGTTTCAGGGGTATCGCAAGAGACCCAGTACTTC. As protein: CASSVSGVSQETQYF.